The TCR beta chain described here comes from a study of T cells in Graves' hyperthyroidism and ophthalmopathy. Notes on the study in general: Blood also held most thyroid clonotypes expanded beyond 0.001.

Concerning this clonotype: The antigen is unknown.

This CDR3 is 15 amino acids long. V lost 3 bases to trimming and J lost 0 bases, with 12 bases between them. Per germline, CDR1 SGHRS and CDR2 YFSETQ. RNA transcripts served as the template for amplifying TCR beta CDR3 regions. RT-PCR in the first round (using the HTBI primer set) targeted the TCR CDR3. Via MiXCR, TCRdb re-called the multiplex PCR reads, giving one row per CDR3 protein. There are under 750,000 distinct CDR3 sequences in the sample; around 20% occur only once, and over 15% lies in the top ten. Sequenced material: blood. The clonotype comes from a woman in her forties or fifties with Graves' hyperthyroidism that later progressed to Graves' ophthalmopathy. V usage is TRBV5-1 and J usage is TRBJ2-5; possibly TRBD1 or TRBD2 for D (6 bases each). Here the CDR3 reads CASSWGDTDQETQYF. Written as DNA, the CDR3 is TGCGCCAGCAGCTGGGGGGACACGGACCAAGAGACCCAGTACTTC.